This is a list of T cell receptor beta chains from one sample in a study of T cell repertoires in cytomegalovirus infection. For these receptors, no antigen is known. TCRdb used MiXCR to reprocess the reads, holding one entry per CDR3 protein. Here the sample spans about 330,000 distinct CDR3 sequences, approximately 30% being singletons. Sequenced material: cultured PBMCs, taken from culture after CMV antigen stimulation. These receptors originate from a human donor in good health (CMV status not recorded). Some clones in this sample may be carry-over from other donors' samples. CDR3s include the opening cysteine and the closing phenylalanine or tryptophan. The D gene is left open where the match is weak. The size of a clone is reported for some rows only, either as once, few or many, or as a class for expanded clones.

d_call,clone_size,j_call,v_call,cdr3_aa,cdr3_nt
TRBD1,.,TRBJ2-7,TRBV11-2,CASSLGGTGGAVNEQYF,TGTGCCAGCAGCTTAGGAGGGACAGGGGGCGCGGTCAACGAGCAGTACTTC
.,.,TRBJ2-3,TRBV19,CASTLGGSDTQYF,TGTGCCAGTACCCTCGGAGGCTCAGATACGCAGTATTTT
TRBD1,once,TRBJ2-3,TRBV7-9,CASSSSGTGADTQYF,TGTGCCAGCAGCTCCTCCGGGACAGGGGCAGATACGCAGTATTTT
.,.,TRBJ2-3,TRBV6-6,CASSYRASRSDTQYF,TGTGCCAGCAGTTACAGGGCCTCGCGGTCAGATACGCAGTATTTT
.,.,TRBJ1-5,TRBV19,CASRKLEYSNQPQHF,TGTGCCAGTAGGAAATTGGAATATAGCAATCAGCCCCAGCATTTT
.,few,TRBJ1-5,TRBV6-1,CASSDGSSSNQPQHF,TGTGCCAGCAGTGATGGCTCATCTAGCAATCAGCCCCAGCATTTT
.,many,TRBJ2-3,TRBV7-2,CASSFRRQDTQYF,TGTGCCAGCAGCTTCAGAAGACAAGATACGCAGTATTTT
.,few,TRBJ2-5,TRBV7-2,CASSTTGSRGETQYF,TGTGCCAGCAGCACAACTGGCAGTCGGGGAGAGACCCAGTACTTC
.,.,TRBJ2-1,TRBV7-2,CASSLAHEQFF,TGTGCCAGCAGCTTAGCCCATGAGCAGTTCTTC
.,.,TRBJ2-5,TRBV20-1,CSALLADQETQYF,TGCAGTGCTTTATTAGCGGATCAAGAGACCCAGTACTTC
TRBD2,few,TRBJ2-7,TRBV4-3,CASSQVGTSGEQYF,TGCGCCAGCAGCCAAGTTGGGACTAGCGGCGAGCAGTACTTC
TRBD2,.,TRBJ2-2,TRBV29-1,CSVKERESGELFF,TGCAGCGTTAAGGAGCGGGAGTCCGGGGAGCTGTTTTTT
.,.,TRBJ2-1,TRBV5-6,CASSLRLYNEQFF,TGTGCCAGCAGCTTGCGGCTTTACAATGAGCAGTTCTTC
TRBD2,few,TRBJ2-2,TRBV7-3,CASSLRPASGLGGELFF,TGTGCCAGCAGCTTAAGGCCGGCTAGCGGGCTTGGCGGGGAGCTGTTTTTT
.,.,TRBJ2-2,TRBV7-3,CASSSGRTGPTGELFF,TGTGCCAGCAGCTCAGGGAGGACAGGACCGACCGGGGAGCTGTTTTTT
TRBD2,.,TRBJ2-4,TRBV12-3/TRBV12-4,CASSLEAGRVQYF,TGTGCCAGCAGTTTAGAAGCGGGAAGGGTTCAGTACTTC
.,.,TRBJ1-3,TRBV7-2,CASSLIGSGIGNTIYF,TGTGCCAGCAGCTTAATAGGGTCAGGGATAGGAAACACCATATATTTT
TRBD1,.,TRBJ2-1,TRBV2,CASSPGTGLEQFF,TGTGCCAGCAGCCCCGGGACAGGTCTTGAGCAGTTCTTC
.,.,TRBJ2-7,TRBV12-3/TRBV12-4,CASSSTTQGYEQYF,TGTGCCAGCAGTTCGACCACACAGGGCTACGAGCAGTACTTC
.,.,TRBJ2-2,TRBV4-3,CASSQDAASGSPDTGELFF,TGCGCCAGCAGCCAAGACGCCGCGAGCGGATCGCCGGACACCGGGGAGCTGTTTTTT
TRBD2,.,TRBJ2-2,TRBV6-6,CASSRLAGDVGELFF,TGTGCCAGCAGTCGACTAGCGGGAGATGTCGGGGAGCTGTTTTTT
.,.,TRBJ1-5,TRBV18,CASSVTGHLNQPQHF,TGTGCCAGCTCAGTAACGGGACACCTTAATCAGCCCCAGCATTTT
.,few,TRBJ1-3,TRBV15,CATSSGSGSGNTIYF,TGTGCCACCAGCAGCGGGTCGGGGTCTGGAAACACCATATATTTT
TRBD1,many,TRBJ2-2,TRBV24-1,CATSDSGQGNTGELFF,TGTGCCACCAGTGATTCCGGACAGGGGAACACCGGGGAGCTGTTTTTT
TRBD1,many,TRBJ1-2,TRBV5-4,CASSPRTGWNYGYTF,TGTGCCAGCAGCCCAAGGACAGGGTGGAACTATGGCTACACCTTC
TRBD1,few,TRBJ1-5,TRBV15,CATSRDRTGAHGNQPQHF,TGTGCCACCAGCAGAGATAGGACAGGGGCCCATGGCAATCAGCCCCAGCATTTT
TRBD2,.,TRBJ2-2,TRBV5-1,CASSLAGTAGTGELFF,TGCGCCAGCAGCTTAGCGGGAACAGCGGGCACCGGGGAGCTGTTTTTT
TRBD2,few,TRBJ2-1,TRBV12-5,CASGLSGRYSYNEQFF,TGTGCTAGTGGTTTAAGCGGGAGGTACTCCTACAATGAGCAGTTCTTC
.,many,TRBJ2-3,TRBV7-2,CASSSRDTQYF,TGTGCCAGCAGCTCCAGAGATACGCAGTATTTT
.,many,TRBJ1-1,TRBV9,CASSADGVMNTEAFF,TGTGCCAGCAGCGCAGACGGAGTGATGAACACTGAAGCTTTCTTT
TRBD2,.,TRBJ2-3,TRBV27,CASSKGLALTDTQYF,TGTGCCAGCAGTAAGGGACTAGCCCTCACAGATACGCAGTATTTT
TRBD1,.,TRBJ2-1,TRBV12-5,CASGSGQSYNEQFF,TGTGCTAGTGGTTCGGGACAGAGCTACAATGAGCAGTTCTTC
.,.,TRBJ2-1,TRBV27,CASLPSTLNNEQFF,.
TRBD2,few,TRBJ2-1,TRBV7-2,CASSSGLAGGGNEQFF,TGTGCCAGCAGCTCGGGACTAGCGGGAGGGGGGAATGAGCAGTTCTTC
.,.,TRBJ2-6,TRBV7-9,CASSSWNDSGANVLTF,TGTGCCAGCAGCTCCTGGAATGACTCTGGGGCCAACGTCCTGACTTTC
.,.,TRBJ2-5,TRBV7-2,CASSLTTTGRAQYF,TGTGCCAGCAGCTTAACGACGACAGGGAGGGCCCAGTACTTC
.,.,TRBJ2-3,TRBV7-2,CASSPGVSTDTQYF,TGTGCCAGCAGCCCTGGGGTTAGCACAGATACGCAGTATTTT
TRBD2,.,TRBJ2-1,TRBV19,CASSTRTSGTNEQFF,TGTGCCAGTAGTACCAGGACTAGCGGGACTAATGAGCAGTTCTTC
.,once,TRBJ2-1,TRBV29-1,CSVNWGRDEQFF,TGCAGCGTGAACTGGGGTCGCGATGAGCAGTTCTTC
.,many,TRBJ1-1,TRBV11-2,CASSLERGTEAFF,TGTGCCAGCAGCTTAGAACGGGGGACTGAAGCTTTCTTT
.,few,TRBJ2-1,TRBV4-3,CASSQDRGEQFF,TGCGCCAGCAGCCAAGATCGGGGGGAGCAGTTCTTC
.,.,TRBJ2-1,TRBV7-9,CASRRRSSYNEQFF,TGTGCCAGCCGCCGACGTAGCTCCTACAATGAGCAGTTCTTC
.,few,TRBJ2-1,TRBV10-2,CASRIGNYNEQFF,TGCGCCAGCAGGATAGGGAACTACAATGAGCAGTTCTTC
.,.,TRBJ2-6,TRBV30,CAWSAPGVPGANVLTF,TGTGCCTGGAGTGCCCCAGGGGTTCCTGGGGCCAACGTCCTGACTTTC
.,many,TRBJ1-1,TRBV7-9,CASSRTNTGMGEAFF,TGTGCCAGCAGCCGAACGAACACAGGGATGGGAGAAGCTTTCTTT
.,few,TRBJ2-5,TRBV11-2,CASSLVAGERTQYF,TGTGCCAGCAGCTTAGTGGCAGGGGAAAGGACCCAGTACTTC
TRBD1,many,TRBJ2-2,TRBV7-2,CASSPGQGGTGELFF,TGTGCCAGCAGCCCGGGACAGGGAGGAACCGGGGAGCTGTTTTTT
.,.,TRBJ2-1,TRBV9,CASSVVPGRGLSSYNEQFF,TGTGCCAGCAGCGTAGTACCGGGGCGCGGGCTTAGCTCCTACAATGAGCAGTTCTTC
TRBD2,few,TRBJ2-5,TRBV7-9,CASSSVAGGTETQYF,TGTGCCAGCAGCTCGGTAGCGGGAGGAACGGAGACCCAGTACTTC